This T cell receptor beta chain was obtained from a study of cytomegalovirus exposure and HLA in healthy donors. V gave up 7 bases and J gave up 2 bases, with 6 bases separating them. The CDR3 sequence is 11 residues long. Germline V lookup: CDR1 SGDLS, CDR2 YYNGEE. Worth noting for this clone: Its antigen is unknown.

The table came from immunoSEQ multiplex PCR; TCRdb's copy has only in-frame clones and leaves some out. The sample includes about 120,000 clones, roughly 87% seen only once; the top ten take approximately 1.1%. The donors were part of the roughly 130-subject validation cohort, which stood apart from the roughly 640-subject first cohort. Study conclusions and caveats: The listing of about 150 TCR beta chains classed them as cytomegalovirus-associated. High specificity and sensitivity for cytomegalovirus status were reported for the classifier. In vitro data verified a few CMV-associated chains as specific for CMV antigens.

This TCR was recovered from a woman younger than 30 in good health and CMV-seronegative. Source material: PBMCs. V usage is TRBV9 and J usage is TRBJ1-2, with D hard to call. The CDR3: CASRGNYGYTF. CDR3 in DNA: TGTGCCAGCCGGGGAAACTATGGCTACACCTTC.